A single sample is the source of the 29 T cell receptor beta chains below, sequenced in a study of blood T cell repertoires in COVID-19. The repertoire was sequenced with immunoSEQ multiplex PCR; TCRdb's copy has only in-frame clones and lacks some. The repertoire holds a few hundred thousand clones, with around 87% as singletons. The sequenced sample was peripheral blood. The receptors here all came from a woman in her forties or fifties who had recovered from COVID-19.

This chain links TRBV23-1 with TRBJ1-1; 8 bases line up with TRBD1. TRBV23-1 is classed as an ORF, of uncertain function. The CDR3 loop spans 19 amino acids. V shed 8 bases, J shed 0 bases, and the junction held 20 bases outside the gene matches. The CDR3 spells CASPEPGQGRNLLNTEAFF. In DNA, the CDR3 is TGCGCCAGCCCTGAGCCCGGACAGGGAAGAAACTTGTTGAACACTGAAGCTTTCTTT.

This clone was observed a single time. Here the CDR3 DNA reads TGTGCCAGCAAGGCTGGGACTAGTGGTGGGGAGCTGTTTTTT. It translates to CASKAGTSGGELFF. The J gene is TRBJ2-2, the V gene TRBV2, with 8 bases matching TRBD2. The CDR3 length is 14 residues. Trimming cost V 7 bases and J 8 bases; bases outside gene matches: 9. Germline CDR1 is SNHLY and CDR2 is FYNNEI. Based on the CDR3 plus reference TRBV2 and TRBJ2-2, the full variable domain is EPEVTQTPSHQVTQMGQEVILRCVPISNHLYFYWYRQILGQKVEFLVSFYNNEISEKSEIFDDQFSVERPDGSNFTLKIRSTKLEDSAMYFCASKAGTSGGELFFGEGSRLTVL.

The J gene is TRBJ2-5, the V gene TRBV9; 14 bases are a match to TRBD2. With V trimmed by 3 bases and J by 1 base, 5 bases remained unmatched. Germline V gene data show CDR1 as SGDLS and CDR2 as YYNGEE. The CDR3 loop spans 17 amino acids. Here the CDR3 DNA reads TGTGCCAGCAGCGCCGGGACTAGCGGGGGACTCCAAGAGACCCAGTACTTC. Protein sequence: CASSAGTSGGLQETQYF.

This chain links TRBV5-5 with TRBJ2-5, with a weak D call TRBD2 (5 bases). Germline lookup yields CDR1 SGHKS and CDR2 YYEKEE (reference sequence). With 2 bases removed from V and 5 bases from J, the gap between germline ends came to 16 bases. The CDR3 runs to 15 residues. CDR3 bases: TGTGCCAGCAGCTTTGGGCTGGGGAGTTTCGAGACCCAGTACTTC. Protein product: CASSFGLGSFETQYF.

The chain joins TRBV24-1 to TRBJ2-5, with 10 bases matching TRBD1. V shed 3 bases, J shed 5 bases, and the junction held 8 bases outside the gene matches. The CDR3 has 16 residues. The germline gives CDR1 KGHDR, CDR2 SFDVKD. The CDR3 here is CATSDRRQGARETQYF. For the CDR3, the DNA is TGTGCCACCAGTGATCGGAGACAGGGGGCGAGGGAGACCCAGTACTTC.

J is TRBJ2-7 and V is TRBV7-8; weak D call: TRBD1 (5 bases). Germline V gene sequence: CDR1 SGHVS, CDR2 FQNEAQ. The V end lost 6 bases, the J end lost 3 bases, and 18 bases lay between the germline ends. CDR3 length equals 15 residues. The DNA for the CDR3 is TGTGCCAGCAGGGTTGGACGAAAGGGGAACTACGAGCAGTACTTC. It encodes CASRVGRKGNYEQYF.

A single count supports this clone. The chain joins TRBV28 to TRBJ1-1, with no clear D. The CDR3 runs to 13 residues. V was trimmed by 6 bases and J by 1 base, leaving 9 bases between them. Germline CDR1 reads MDHEN; CDR2 reads SYDVKM. The CDR3 DNA sequence: TGTGCCAGCAGATGGAGAGGGAACACTGAAGCTTTCTTT. It encodes CASRWRGNTEAFF. Full variable domain (outside the CDR3, taken from reference TRBV28 and TRBJ1-1): DVKVTQSSRYLVKRTGEKVFLECVQDMDHENMFWYRQDPGLGLRLIYFSYDVKMKEKGDIPEGYSVSREKKERFSLILESASTNQTSMYLCASRWRGNTEAFFGQGTRLTVV.

This clone was found many times. The chain uses TRBV7-2 and TRBJ2-1; D may be TRBD2 (5 bases). Looked up from germline, CDR1 is SGHTA and CDR2 is FQGNSA. V shed 1 base and J shed 9 bases, with 10 bases lying between them. This CDR3 is built from 13 residues. As DNA, the CDR3 is TGTGCCAGCAGCTTAGGGCCCAGCGGTGAGCAGTTCTTC. It is translated as CASSLGPSGEQFF.

This clone came up many times. The rearrangement joins TRBV7-9 to TRBJ2-1; no reliable D call. The germline V gene encodes CDR1 SEHNR and CDR2 FQNEAQ (reference sequence). The CDR3 loop spans 12 amino acids. Trimming stripped 3 bases from V and 6 bases from J, with 6 bases between. The CDR3 region has the DNA TGTGCCAGCAGCTTGCAGGTCAATGAGCAGTTCTTC. Its protein product is CASSLQVNEQFF. Full variable domain (outside the CDR3, taken from reference TRBV7-9 and TRBJ2-1): DTGVSQNPRHKITKRGQNVTFRCDPISEHNRLYWYRQTLGQGPEFLTYFQNEAQLEKSRLLSDRFSAERPKGSFSTLEIQRTEQGDSAMYLCASSLQVNEQFFGPGTRLTVL.

This clone occurred a few times. The gene calls are TRBV7-2 and TRBJ2-1; 8 bases agree with TRBD2. The CDR3 has 16 amino acids. Losses at the gene ends were 5 bases for V and 7 bases for J; bases not matched to a gene: 13. The germline V gene has CDR1 SGHTA and CDR2 FQGNSA. The CDR3 DNA reads as TGTGCCAGCAGCCAGCCCGGGACTAGAATTAGGAATGAGCAGTTCTTC. This encodes CASSQPGTRIRNEQFF.

The chain links TRBV28 to TRBJ2-7, with TRBD2 matching 12 bases. CDR1 is MDHEN, CDR2 SYDVKM, per germline. V trimming: 9 bases; J trimming: 4 bases; junction bases outside the gene matches: 16. The CDR3 runs 17 residues. The CDR3 DNA follows: TGTGCCAGTTTCGGGGCTAGCGGGGGGGATCGAGGTTACGAGCAGTACTTC. This gives the protein CASFGASGGDRGYEQYF.

The chain carries TRBV19 and TRBJ2-7; the match to TRBD1 covers 8 bases. Trimming removed 5 bases from V and 4 bases from J; junction bases left unmatched: 10. Germline V CDR1 and CDR2: LNHDA, SQIVND (reference sequence). The CDR3 covers 15 residues. The CDR3 protein is CASSPRTGNRYEQYF. CDR3 sequence (DNA): TGTGCCAGTAGTCCAAGGACAGGGAATCGATACGAGCAGTACTTC.

The genes are TRBV5-6 and TRBJ2-5, with D unresolved. The CDR3 is 14 amino acids. V was clipped by 0 bases and J by 1 base, with 7 bases between them. Germline V CDR1 and CDR2: SGHDT, YYEEEE. The DNA of the CDR3 is TGTGCCAGCAGCTTGGATTACAGCCAAGAGACCCAGTACTTC. Its translation is CASSLDYSQETQYF.

This chain joins TRBV11-2 and TRBJ2-1; perhaps TRBD2 as D (6 bases). The CDR3 is 14 residues long. The germline CDR1 and CDR2 sequences are SGHAT and FQNNGV. V lost 2 bases to trimming and J lost 8 bases, with 13 bases between them. The CDR3 bases are TGTGCCAGCAGCTTAATGGCTACTAGCCATGAGCAGTTCTTC. Its protein product is CASSLMATSHEQFF. The full variable domain, its missing parts supplied by reference TRBV11-2 and TRBJ2-1, is EAGVAQSPRYKIIEKRQSVAFWCNPISGHATLYWYQQILGQGPKLLIQFQNNGVVDDSQLPKDRFSAERLKGVDSTLKIQPAKLEDSAVYLCASSLMATSHEQFFGPGTRLTVL.

The CDR3 spells CASSLPRTGPMGWYEQYF. The CDR3 nucleotides are TGTGCCAGCAGTTTACCAAGGACAGGGCCGATGGGGTGGTACGAGCAGTACTTC. The chain combines TRBV28 with TRBJ2-7, with TRBD1 identical over 8 bases. The CDR3 spans 18 residues. The junction had 16 bases not matched to a gene; V was cut back by 2 bases and J by 4 bases. Germline V gives CDR1 MDHEN, CDR2 SYDVKM.

This sequence joins TRBV28 and TRBJ1-2; weak D call: TRBD1 (5 bases). CDR1 and CDR2 from the germline V gene are MDHEN and SYDVKM. The CDR3 covers 13 residues. V lost 8 bases to trimming and J lost 5 bases, with 15 bases between them. The CDR3 here is CASFRGLRYGYTF. Written as DNA, the CDR3 is TGTGCCAGCTTTCGGGGGTTAAGATATGGCTACACCTTC.

The V gene is TRBV5-1, the J gene TRBJ1-2; no reliable D call. Trimming took off 6 bases at V and 2 bases at J, with 11 bases between the two ends. Germline V gene sequence: CDR1 SGHRS, CDR2 YFSETQ. The CDR3 runs to 13 residues. The CDR3: CASNEGGNYGYTF. The CDR3 nucleotides are TGCGCCAGCAACGAGGGAGGAAACTATGGCTACACCTTC.

V and J are TRBV27 and TRBJ2-3, with 9 bases that match TRBD2. Germline CDR1 MNHEY, CDR2 SMNVEV (reference sequence). With V trimmed by 1 base and J by 1 base, 3 bases remained unmatched. CDR3 size: 16 residues. The CDR3 spells CASSLFASGGTDTQYF. CDR3 nucleotides: TGTGCCAGCAGTTTATTTGCTAGCGGGGGCACAGATACGCAGTATTTT.

The V gene is TRBV6-2 or TRBV6-3, the J gene TRBJ1-2, with a possible D match to TRBD1 (6 bases). The V end lost 6 bases, the J end lost 4 bases, and 12 bases lay between the germline ends. The germline CDR1 and CDR2 sequences are MNHEY and SVGEGT. The CDR3 has 13 amino acids. CDR3 DNA sequence: TGTGCCAGCAGCCTCGGACAGAGCTATGGCTACACCTTC. Translated, it gives CASSLGQSYGYTF.

The chain has TRBV3-1 (or the pseudogene TRBV3-2) and TRBJ1-1; 8 bases agree with TRBD1. This CDR3 has 15 amino acids. J gave up 0 bases and V 4 bases, and 4 bases lay outside the gene matches. Germline lookup yields CDR1 LGHDT and CDR2 YNNKEL (reference sequence). The CDR3 nucleotides read TGTGCCAGCAGCCCCGGGACAGGTATGAACACTGAAGCTTTCTTT. It yields the protein CASSPGTGMNTEAFF.

Only one count was recorded for this clone. V usage is TRBV30 and J usage is TRBJ1-4; maybe TRBD1 (5 bases). This CDR3 has 15 amino acids. Deletions cut 3 bases from V and 5 bases from J, with 16 bases between. Per the germline V gene, CDR1 is GTSNPN and CDR2 is SVGIG (reference sequence). For the CDR3, the DNA is TGTGCCTGGAGAGTCCCCCGCCGACAGAATGAAAAACTGTTTTTT. This translates into CAWRVPRRQNEKLFF.

The chain employs TRBV3-1 (or the pseudogene TRBV3-2) and TRBJ2-7; D uncertain. The CDR3 runs 10 residues. Germline V CDR1 and CDR2: LGHDT, YNNKEL (reference sequence). Trimming took 4 bases from V and 6 from J, leaving 4 bases between them. The CDR3 DNA is TGTGCCAGCAGCCGAGGCGAGCAGTACTTC. Translation gives CASSRGEQYF.

This sequence joins TRBV7-2 and TRBJ1-5; D may be TRBD1 (6 bases). The CDR3 contains 16 residues. Germline V gene data show CDR1 as SGHTA and CDR2 as FQGNSA. V lost 5 bases and J lost 0, with 14 bases in between. CDR3: CASSPQSGVSNQPQHF. Written as DNA, the CDR3 is TGTGCCAGCAGCCCCCAATCAGGGGTTAGCAATCAGCCCCAGCATTTT.

This chain links TRBV29-1 with TRBJ1-2; tentatively, D is TRBD1 (6 bases). Germline assignment: CDR1 SQVTM and CDR2 ANQGSEA. The CDR3 length is 12 residues. V was clipped by 4 bases and J by 4 bases, with 10 bases between them. DNA of the CDR3: TGCAGCGTTGTGGCAGGGGCCTATGGCTACACCTTC. Translation: CSVVAGAYGYTF.

This clone was counted once. V usage is TRBV24-1 and J usage is TRBJ2-6; D might be TRBD2 (5 bases). The ends were cut back, 1 base at V and 0 bases at J, with 6 bases in the middle. Germline V lookup: CDR1 KGHDR, CDR2 SFDVKD. The CDR3 runs 16 residues. The CDR3 coding sequence is TGTGCCACCAGTGATTTCGAGGGCTCTGGGGCCAACGTCCTGACTTTC. It encodes CATSDFEGSGANVLTF.

The gene calls are TRBV28 and TRBJ2-3; D is perhaps TRBD2 (6 bases). This CDR3 comprises 13 residues. Trimming took 6 bases from V and 6 from J, leaving 13 bases between them. Per germline, CDR1 MDHEN and CDR2 SYDVKM. CDR3 in DNA: TGTGCCAGCAGATCGGGAGCAGTTGATACGCAGTATTTT. Translating gives CASRSGAVDTQYF.

V and J are TRBV6-1 and TRBJ2-1; 11 positions agree with TRBD2. Germline CDR1 MNHNS, CDR2 SASEGT. The CDR3 spans 17 residues. The ends lost 4 bases at V and 5 bases at J; junction bases unmatched: 10. Written as DNA, the CDR3 is TGTGCCAGCAGTGCTGACCCTAGCGGGAGGCGAAACAATGAGCAGTTCTTC. Translation gives CASSADPSGRRNNEQFF.

The genes are TRBV2 and TRBJ2-3, with 12 bases aligning to TRBD2. With V trimmed by 6 bases and J by 4 bases, 5 bases remained unmatched. The CDR3 extends over 15 amino acids. Germline V gene sequence: CDR1 SNHLY, CDR2 FYNNEI. CDR3 DNA: TGTGCCAGCAGGGCGACTAGCGGGGGCGCAGATACGCAGTATTTT. Its translation: CASRATSGGADTQYF. Using reference TRBV2 and TRBJ2-3 for the parts outside the CDR3, the full variable domain is EPEVTQTPSHQVTQMGQEVILRCVPISNHLYFYWYRQILGQKVEFLVSFYNNEISEKSEIFDDQFSVERPDGSNFTLKIRSTKLEDSAMYFCASRATSGGADTQYFGPGTRLTVL.

This chain connects TRBV7-6 to TRBJ2-1, with 8 bases lining up with TRBD2. This CDR3 comprises 12 residues. Germline V gene sequence: CDR1 SGHVS, CDR2 FNYEAQ. Germline trimming cut 6 bases from V and 8 bases from J; bases unmatched to any gene: 3. The CDR3, as DNA: TGTGCCAGCAGTTCTAGCGGGCATGAGCAGTTCTTC. Its translation: CASSSSGHEQFF.